Below, 30 T cell receptor beta chains from the same sample are listed, as sequenced in a study of beta chain features in type 1 diabetes. Study-wide points: TCRB CDR3s were moderately but significantly shorter in Type 1 diabetes patients in all four CD4+ subsets.

Their antigens remain unidentified. Sequenced material consisted of expressed TCRB transcripts (all of the isolated RNA was reverse transcribed). Only in-frame clones appear in the TCRdb table, and some are missing; sequencing was by immunoSEQ multiplex PCR. Here the sample spans hundreds of thousands of clones, approximately 10% being singletons. Input material: naive CD4+ T cells from blood. These TCRs come from a young man with type 1 diabetes.

This clone came up a few times. The CDR3 reads CASSPQGAGTYNEQFF. Written as DNA, the CDR3 is TGCGCCAGCAGCCCACAGGGGGCAGGGACCTACAATGAGCAGTTCTTC. The chain joins TRBV4-3 to TRBJ2-1; TRBD1 matches 9 bases. V dropped 4 bases and J dropped 2; count of bases not matched to a gene: 6. Germline values: CDR1 LGHNA, CDR2 YSLEER. This CDR3 has 16 amino acids.

This clone was detected only a few times. V usage is TRBV15 and J usage is TRBJ2-2; maybe TRBD2 (5 bases). The CDR3 contains 14 residues. Trimming shortened V by 3 bases and J by 2 bases, and 7 bases separated the two germline ends. Germline values: CDR1 LNHNV, CDR2 YYDKDF (reference sequence). The CDR3 DNA follows: TGTGCCACCAGCAGGGGAGATAACACCGGGGAGCTGTTTTTT. It yields the protein CATSRGDNTGELFF.

The chain couples TRBV2 to TRBJ2-4; TRBD2 agrees at 7 bases. V dropped 4 bases and J dropped 8; count of bases not matched to a gene: 8. From germline, CDR1 is SNHLY and CDR2 FYNNEI. The CDR3 contains 14 residues. The DNA of the CDR3 is TGTGCCAGCAGTGTTCGACTAGCCGCCGACATTCAGTACTTC. Translated, it gives CASSVRLAADIQYF.

This sequence joins TRBV12-5 and TRBJ2-3, with D unresolved. The V and J ends lost 4 bases and 5 bases respectively, with 10 bases between them. The V gene's germline CDR1 is LGHNT and CDR2 FRNRAP. The CDR3 consists of 13 residues. The CDR3 loop reads CASGSHPGDTQYF. The CDR3 DNA follows: TGTGCTAGTGGTTCCCATCCGGGAGATACGCAGTATTTT. The full variable domain, its missing parts supplied by reference TRBV12-5 and TRBJ2-3, is DARVTQTPRHKVTEMGQEVTMRCQPILGHNTVFWYRQTMMQGLELLAYFRNRAPLDDSGMPKDRFSAEMPDATLATLKIQPSEPRDSAVYFCASGSHPGDTQYFGPGTRLTVL.

This clone occurred a few times. The chain is built from TRBV7-2 and TRBJ1-1, with 7 bases matching TRBD1. CDR1 and CDR2 (germline): SGHTA, FQGNSA. V dropped 1 base and J dropped 5; count of bases not matched to a gene: 10. CDR3 length: 16 amino acids. The CDR3 here is CASSLGLGTAITEAFF. The CDR3 bases are TGTGCCAGCAGCTTAGGTCTAGGGACAGCTATAACTGAAGCTTTCTTT.

This clone was detected only a few times. This chain uses TRBV29-1 with TRBJ1-4; D ambiguous. This CDR3 region has 11 residues. In germline, CDR1 is SQVTM, CDR2 ANQGSEA. The V gene lost 4 bases and the J gene lost 8 bases, with 8 bases spanning the gap. The CDR3 DNA follows: TGCAGCGTTGTACAGTACGAAAAACTGTTTTTT. It yields the protein CSVVQYEKLFF.

This clone was observed a handful of times. The chain couples TRBV10-3 to TRBJ2-3; TRBD2 is a possible D gene (6 bases). V gave up 11 bases and J gave up 5 bases, with 26 bases separating them. The CDR3 totals 16 residues. Germline CDR1 ENHRY, CDR2 SYGVKD. CDR3 amino acids: CASRSSEAGSRDTQYF. The CDR3 DNA reads as TGTGCCTCCCGGAGCTCGGAGGCGGGGAGTCGAGATACGCAGTATTTT.

This rearrangement joins TRBV7-2 to TRBJ2-7, with D possibly TRBD2 on 5 matching bases. CDR3 size: 14 residues. Germline lookup yields CDR1 SGHTA and CDR2 FQGNSA. Deletions cut 5 bases from V and 5 bases from J, with 16 bases between. CDR3 amino acids: CASSPSTGMHEQYF. CDR3 sequence (DNA): TGTGCCAGCAGCCCCTCGACGGGGATGCACGAGCAGTACTTC.

The chain is built from TRBV6-6 and TRBJ1-5; unclear D gene. This CDR3 contains 13 residues. CDR1 and CDR2 (germline): MNHNY, SVGAGI (reference sequence). Deletions cut 8 bases from V and 1 base from J, with 9 bases between. Here the CDR3 reads CASRNRSNQPQHF. The CDR3 nucleotides read TGTGCCAGCCGGAACAGAAGCAATCAGCCCCAGCATTTT.

The chain joins TRBV5-4 to TRBJ2-2, with TRBD1 matching 7 bases. The CDR3 is 12 amino acids. V dropped 4 bases and J dropped 7; count of bases not matched to a gene: 1. Germline-derived CDR1 and CDR2 are SGHNT and YYREEE (reference sequence). The CDR3 sequence is CASSRDSGELFF. The CDR3 nucleotides read TGTGCCAGCAGCCGGGACAGCGGGGAGCTGTTTTTT.

This clone has a handful of counts. The V call is TRBV4-3, the J call TRBJ2-7; 11 bases agree with TRBD1. The germline CDR1 and CDR2 sequences are LGHNA and YSLEER. Unmatched junction bases numbered 8, after V lost 1 base and J lost 3 bases. This CDR3 has 17 residues. Here the CDR3 reads CASSQGYQGTGGYEQYF. CDR3 bases: TGCGCCAGCAGCCAAGGTTATCAGGGGACAGGGGGCTACGAGCAGTACTTC.

This clone was recorded a few times. The chain employs TRBV29-1 and TRBJ2-3; 10 bases fit TRBD2. Trimming at V came to 4 bases and at J to 1 base, leaving 2 bases not matched to a gene. The CDR3 is made up of 14 amino acids. Germline lookup yields CDR1 SQVTM and CDR2 ANQGSEA. The CDR3 nucleotides are TGCAGCGTTGGGCTAGCGGGGGGCACAGATACGCAGTATTTT. Amino acid sequence: CSVGLAGGTDTQYF.

V and J are TRBV28 and TRBJ2-5; 8 bases line up with TRBD2. The CDR3 runs 14 residues. Germline V gene sequence: CDR1 MDHEN, CDR2 SYDVKM. V lost 6 bases and J lost 1; bases outside the gene matches: 4. The CDR3 DNA reads TGTGCCAGCAGCCGAGCGGGGGCCCAAGAGACCCAGTACTTC. Amino acid sequence: CASSRAGAQETQYF.

This clone has just a few counts. This chain links TRBV5-1 with TRBJ1-6; D is perhaps TRBD1 (6 bases). The germline gives CDR1 SGHRS, CDR2 YFSETQ. The CDR3 sequence is 14 residues long. Trimming took 4 bases from V and 8 from J, leaving 13 bases between them. CDR3 region: CASSNRDTDSPLHF. CDR3 in DNA: TGCGCCAGCAGCAACCGGGACACAGATTCACCCCTCCACTTT.

This clone was detected only a few times. This sequence joins TRBV28 and TRBJ2-3, with D unresolved. This CDR3 has 13 amino acids. Trimming removed 4 bases from V and 5 bases from J, with 10 bases in between. Germline values: CDR1 MDHEN, CDR2 SYDVKM. The CDR3 loop reads CASSSPVVDTQYF. The CDR3 nucleotides are TGTGCCAGCAGTTCCCCCGTAGTAGATACGCAGTATTTT.

The V and J genes are TRBV5-1 and TRBJ2-3, with 9 bases identical to TRBD1. CDR1 and CDR2 (germline): SGHRS, YFSETQ. With V trimmed by 6 bases and J by 5 bases, 10 bases remained unmatched. The CDR3 contains 15 residues. The CDR3 nucleotides read TGCGCCAGCACCTTACAGGGGGCAGCCGGAGATACGCAGTATTTT. Encoded protein: CASTLQGAAGDTQYF.

This clone was found a few times. The CDR3 spells CASSLGQGTLYEQYF. The CDR3 nucleotides read TGTGCCAGCAGCTTAGGACAGGGGACCCTTTACGAGCAGTACTTC. V and J are TRBV7-2 and TRBJ2-7; TRBD1 matches at 8 bases. This CDR3 has 15 residues. The germline gives CDR1 SGHTA, CDR2 FQGNSA. With 1 base clipped from V and 4 bases from J, the junction kept 6 bases outside the gene matches.

This clone was counted between two and nine times. The CDR3 sequence: CASGLVEDYGYTF. CDR3 nucleotides: TGTGCTAGTGGTTTGGTAGAGGACTATGGCTACACCTTC. This chain uses TRBV12-5 with TRBJ1-2; D uncertain. Per the germline V gene, CDR1 is LGHNT and CDR2 is FRNRAP. Trimming shortened V by 0 bases and J by 3 bases, and 5 bases separated the two germline ends. The CDR3 contains 13 residues.

This clone was detected only a few times. The gene calls are TRBV10-3 and TRBJ2-3; 12 positions agree with TRBD2. The germline CDR1 and CDR2 sequences are ENHRY and SYGVKD. CDR3 size: 16 residues. The ends lost 3 bases at V and 4 bases at J; junction bases unmatched: 5. DNA of the CDR3: TGTGCCATCAGTGACCAGACTAGCGGGGGCTCAGATACGCAGTATTTT. Its translation: CAISDQTSGGSDTQYF.

This chain connects TRBV4-3 to TRBJ1-6; D is possibly TRBD1 (5 bases). Trimming took off 1 base at V and 7 bases at J, with 8 bases between the two ends. The CDR3 is 14 residues long. The germline V gene has CDR1 LGHNA and CDR2 YSLEER. This CDR3 reads CASSQGGHNSPLHF. The CDR3 DNA is TGCGCCAGCAGCCAAGGAGGACACAATTCACCCCTCCACTTT.

The chain carries TRBV9 and TRBJ1-1; weak D call: TRBD1 (5 bases). Germline CDR1 reads SGDLS; CDR2 reads YYNGEE. Trimming removed 0 bases at V and 6 bases at J, with 15 bases between. The CDR3 has 15 residues. The CDR3 spells CASSVGPGLQSEAFF. DNA for the CDR3: TGTGCCAGCAGCGTAGGTCCAGGGTTACAGTCTGAAGCTTTCTTT. The whole variable domain, remainder taken from reference TRBV9 and TRBJ1-1, is DSGVTQTPKHLITATGQRVTLRCSPRSGDLSVYWYQQSLDQGLQFLIQYYNGEERAKGNILERFSAQQFPDLHSELNLSSLELGDSALYFCASSVGPGLQSEAFFGQGTRLTVV.

The chain recombines TRBV9 with TRBJ2-5; 7 bases line up with TRBD2. The CDR3 runs to 14 residues. The V and J ends lost 2 bases and 4 bases, in that order; junction bases with no gene match: 5. The germline V gene has CDR1 SGDLS and CDR2 YYNGEE. The CDR3 protein is CASSVRVAGETQYF. CDR3 nucleotide sequence: TGTGCCAGCAGCGTTAGGGTAGCGGGAGAGACCCAGTACTTC.

This chain links TRBV6-1 with TRBJ2-1, with 13 bases aligning to TRBD2. Germline CDR1 is MNHNS and CDR2 is SASEGT. J lost 9 bases, V lost 7 bases, and 6 bases had no gene match. The CDR3 is 14 residues long. CDR3 in DNA: TGTGCCAGCAAGGGGACTAGCGGGGCTGTTGAGCAGTTCTTC. This sequence encodes CASKGTSGAVEQFF.

This clone has only a few counts. The DNA of the CDR3 is TGTGCCAGCAGTTTTTACAGGGGAAACGAGCAGTACTTC. Protein product: CASSFYRGNEQYF. This chain joins TRBV6-6 and TRBJ2-7, with TRBD1 identical over 7 bases. Germline CDR1 and CDR2: MNHNY and SVGAGI (reference sequence). The J segment lost 5 bases and the V segment lost 4 bases, leaving 5 bases of the junction unmatched. The CDR3 is 13 amino acids.

This clone came up a few times. The V call is TRBV29-1, the J call TRBJ2-5; a possible D gene is TRBD1 (5 bases). V was shortened by 0 bases and J by 5 bases, with 13 bases between the two germline ends. Germline V CDR1 and CDR2: SQVTM, ANQGSEA. There are 14 residues in the CDR3. CDR3 DNA: TGCAGCGTTGAAGATTACCCCAGGGCGGAGACCCAGTACTTC. Protein product: CSVEDYPRAETQYF. Supplemented by reference TRBV29-1 and TRBJ2-5, the full variable domain reads SAVISQKPSRDICQRGTSLTIQCQVDSQVTMMFWYRQQPGQSLTLIATANQGSEATYESGFVIDKFPISRPNLTFSTLTVSNMSPEDSSIYLCSVEDYPRAETQYFGPGTRLLVL.

The J gene is TRBJ2-3, the V gene TRBV18; 7 bases fit TRBD2. The CDR3 covers 16 residues. Trimming cost V 3 bases and J 0 bases; bases outside gene matches: 6. The germline gives CDR1 KGHSH, CDR2 LQKENI. Here the CDR3 DNA reads TGTGCCAGCTCACCGACGACTAGCCGAAGCACAGATACGCAGTATTTT. Translated: CASSPTTSRSTDTQYF.

DNA for the CDR3: TGTGCCAGCAGCAAGGACAGGTACTCCTACGAGCAGTACTTC. Amino acid sequence: CASSKDRYSYEQYF. The chain uses TRBV7-3 and TRBJ2-7, with TRBD1 identical over 7 bases. In germline, CDR1 is SGHTA, CDR2 FQGTGA. The CDR3 extends over 14 amino acids. J lost 0 bases, V lost 5 bases, and 4 bases had no gene match.

V gene TRBV4-2 combines with J gene TRBJ2-5, with D possibly being TRBD2 (6 bases). CDR3 length equals 15 residues. From germline, CDR1 is LGHNA and CDR2 YNFKEQ. The V end was cut by 1 base, the J end by 2 bases, with 11 bases between. The CDR3 is CASSQGGGVQETQYF. In nucleotides, the CDR3 is TGTGCCAGCAGCCAAGGAGGAGGGGTACAAGAGACCCAGTACTTC.

The rearrangement uses TRBV20-1 and TRBJ1-1; the D is unclear. The CDR3 is 11 residues long. Deletions cut 3 bases from V and 7 bases from J, with 9 bases between. CDR1 is DFQATT and CDR2 is SNEGSKA in the germline V gene (reference sequence). The chain's CDR3 is CSASRRDEAFF. The CDR3 DNA is TGCAGTGCTAGTAGACGGGATGAAGCTTTCTTT.

About this clone itself: This sample includes further DNA sequences coding for the same CDR3. The chain links TRBV5-6 to TRBJ2-5; D perhaps matches TRBD2 (5 bases). The CDR3 has 11 amino acids. V was trimmed by 4 bases and J by 5 bases, leaving 6 bases between them. The germline V gene encodes CDR1 SGHDT and CDR2 YYEEEE. CDR3 sequence (DNA): TGTGCCAGCAGCCGCGGGGAGACCCAGTACTTC. It yields the protein CASSRGETQYF.